This T cell receptor (beta chain) was sequenced for a study of blood T cell repertoires in COVID-19. As for the study in general: Spain, Italy and the United States supplied samples that represented acute and convalescent COVID-19. In each case, the material was cDNA or gDNA derived from T cells, B-cell-depleted T cells, or PBMCs.

Comments on this clone: This CDR3 is also generated by other DNA sequences in the sample.

Germline-derived CDR1 and CDR2 are MNHEY and SMNVEV (reference sequence). CDR3 length equals 15 residues. J lost 4 bases, V lost 6 bases, and 5 bases had no gene match. As processed by the authors: Reference gene primers were amplified, and this amplification served to estimate nucleated cell counts. The data were produced by immunoSEQ multiplex PCR, yet TCRdb's version contains in-frame clones alone and is incomplete. V and J calls and clone size are those listed in that table; D and trimming were worked out from the DNA. The repertoire has about 110,000 clones, around nine tenths of them found once; the top ten carry around 1.2%.

This sequence originates from a woman aged 25 to 39 with acute or convalescent COVID-19. This chain uses TRBV27 with TRBJ2-7; 14 bases map to TRBD2. Material for sequencing was peripheral blood. The CDR3 nucleotides are TGTGCCAGCAGGGGGACTAGCGGGAGCGTATACGAGCAGTACTTC. Its translation is CASRGTSGSVYEQYF.